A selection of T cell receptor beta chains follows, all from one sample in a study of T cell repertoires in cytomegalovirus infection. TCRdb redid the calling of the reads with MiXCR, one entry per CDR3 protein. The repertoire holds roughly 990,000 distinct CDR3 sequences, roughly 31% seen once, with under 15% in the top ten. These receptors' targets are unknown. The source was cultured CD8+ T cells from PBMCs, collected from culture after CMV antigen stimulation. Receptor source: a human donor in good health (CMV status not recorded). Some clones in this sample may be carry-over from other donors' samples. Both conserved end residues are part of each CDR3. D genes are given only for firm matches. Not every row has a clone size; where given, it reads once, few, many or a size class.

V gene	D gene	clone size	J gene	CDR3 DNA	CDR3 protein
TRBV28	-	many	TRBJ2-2	TGTGCCAGCAGTTTTCGGTCACCCAGCACCGGGGAGCTGTTTTTT	CASSFRSPSTGELFF
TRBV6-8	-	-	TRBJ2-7	TGTGCCAGCAGAAACTCGGCCTACGAGCAGTACTTC	CASRNSAYEQYF
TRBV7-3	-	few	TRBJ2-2	TGTGCCAGCAGCTATGACAGCTTAACCGGGGAGCTGTTTTTT	CASSYDSLTGELFF
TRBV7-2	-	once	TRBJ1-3	TGTGCCAGCGACGAGAACACCATATATTTT	CASDENTIYF
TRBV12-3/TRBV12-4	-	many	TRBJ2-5	TGTGCCAGCAGTCCTCGGCGAGCAATACAAGAGACCCAGTACTTC	CASSPRRAIQETQYF
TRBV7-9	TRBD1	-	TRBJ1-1	TGTGCCAGCAGCGTTAGGTCAGGGGGCGCCGACACTGAAGCTTTCTTT	CASSVRSGGADTEAFF
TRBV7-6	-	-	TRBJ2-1	TGTGCCAGCAGCTCATGGTTGACGGGTTACAATGAGCAGTTCTTC	CASSSWLTGYNEQFF
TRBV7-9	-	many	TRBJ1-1	TGTGCCAGCAGACCGCCCGGGGGCACTGAAGCTTTCTTT	CASRPPGGTEAFF
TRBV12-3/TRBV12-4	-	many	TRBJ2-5	TGTGCCAGCAGTTTAGCGCAGTATCAAGAGACCCAGTACTTC	CASSLAQYQETQYF
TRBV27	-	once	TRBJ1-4	TGTGCCAGCAGTTTCCGACAGGCAACTAATGAAAAACTGTTTTTT	CASSFRQATNEKLFF
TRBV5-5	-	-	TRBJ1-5	TGTGCCAGCAGCTTGTACGAATCCGGCAATCAGCCCCAGCATTTT	CASSLYESGNQPQHF
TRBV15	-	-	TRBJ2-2	TGTGCCACCAGCAGAGATAGGGGTTCGAACACCGGGGAGCTGTTTTTT	CATSRDRGSNTGELFF
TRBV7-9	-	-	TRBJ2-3	TGTGCCAGCAGCTTAGCCGACTCAGGGGGGGGGACAGATACGCAGTATTTT	CASSLADSGGGTDTQYF
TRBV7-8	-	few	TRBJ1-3	TGTGCCAGCAGCTTAGAGGGCAGAGAATCTAACACCATATATTTT	CASSLEGRESNTIYF
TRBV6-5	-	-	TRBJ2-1	TGTGCCAGCAGTCGGGGGAACTATGAGCAGTTCTTC	CASSRGNYEQFF
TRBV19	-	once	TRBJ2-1	TGTGCCAGTACCCGTAAAGGGTTCGGGGGCTCCTACAATGAGCAGTTCTTC	CASTRKGFGGSYNEQFF
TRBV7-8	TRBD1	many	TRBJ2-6	TGTGCCAGCAGCTCGCCTGACAGGGAATCTTCTGGGGCCAACGTCCTGACTTTC	CASSSPDRESSGANVLTF
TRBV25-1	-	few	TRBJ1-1	TGTGCCAGCAGTGAACGGAGCAGTGGCACTGAAGCTTTCTTT	CASSERSSGTEAFF
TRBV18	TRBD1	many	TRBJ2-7	TGTGCCAGCAGCGCCGGGACAGGGGGCTACGAGCAGTACTTC	CASSAGTGGYEQYF
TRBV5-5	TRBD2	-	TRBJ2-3	TGTGCCAGCAGGGGGACTAGCGGGGGGGCCGAGAAACACACAGATACGCAGTATTTT	CASRGTSGGAEKHTDTQYF
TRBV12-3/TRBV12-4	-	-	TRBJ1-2	TGTGCCAGCAGTTCACCCAGTTCGGGGAACTATGGCTACACCTTC	CASSSPSSGNYGYTF
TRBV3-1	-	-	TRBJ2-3	TGTGCCAGCAGCCAAGAAGAGTTAGATACGCAGTATTTT	CASSQEELDTQYF
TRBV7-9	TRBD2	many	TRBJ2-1	TGTGCCAGCAGCGGTTCTAGCGGGGGGCCGTTCTTC	CASSGSSGGPFF
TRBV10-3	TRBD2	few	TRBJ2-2	TGTGCCATCAGTGAGGGAAGGGCTAGCGGGGGTAACACCGGGGAGCTGTTTTTT	CAISEGRASGGNTGELFF
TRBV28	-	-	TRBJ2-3	TGTGCCAGCAGTACAACGATAACGGGGCCGAGCACAGATACGCAGTATTTT	CASSTTITGPSTDTQYF
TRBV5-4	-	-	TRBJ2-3	TGTGCCAGCATGCTCGGGAGCCCCACAGATACGCAGTATTTT	CASMLGSPTDTQYF
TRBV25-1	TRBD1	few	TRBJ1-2	TGTGCCAGCAGTGCGAGGACAGGGCTTGCTGATGGCTACACCTTC	CASSARTGLADGYTF
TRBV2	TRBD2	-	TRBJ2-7	TGTGCCACCCGAAGCGGGGGGTATTACTACGAGCAGTACTTC	CATRSGGYYYEQYF
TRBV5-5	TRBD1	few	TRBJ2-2	TGTGCCAGCAGCTCAATGGACAGGGTCGGCGGGGAGCTGTTTTTT	CASSSMDRVGGELFF
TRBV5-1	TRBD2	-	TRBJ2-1	TGCGCCAGCAGCTTGGGAAGCGGGGGGTCCAATGAGCAGTTCTTC	CASSLGSGGSNEQFF
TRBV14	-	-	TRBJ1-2	TGTGCCAGCAGCCAAGACCTTACGGGGACGGGCTACACCTTC	CASSQDLTGTGYTF
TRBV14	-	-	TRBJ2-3	TGTGCCAGCAGCCAGATGACAGATACGCAGTATTTT	CASSQMTDTQYF
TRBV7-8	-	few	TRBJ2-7	TGTGCCAGCAGCTCCCCCCGGAAAGGGATCCCTTACGAGCAGTACTTC	CASSSPRKGIPYEQYF
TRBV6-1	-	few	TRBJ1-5	TGTGCCAGCAGTGAGGACTTGACAAGCTATCAGCCCCAGCATTTT	CASSEDLTSYQPQHF
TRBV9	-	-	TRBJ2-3	TGTGCCAGCAGCTCGGACCCTGGGGATACGCAGTATTTT	CASSSDPGDTQYF